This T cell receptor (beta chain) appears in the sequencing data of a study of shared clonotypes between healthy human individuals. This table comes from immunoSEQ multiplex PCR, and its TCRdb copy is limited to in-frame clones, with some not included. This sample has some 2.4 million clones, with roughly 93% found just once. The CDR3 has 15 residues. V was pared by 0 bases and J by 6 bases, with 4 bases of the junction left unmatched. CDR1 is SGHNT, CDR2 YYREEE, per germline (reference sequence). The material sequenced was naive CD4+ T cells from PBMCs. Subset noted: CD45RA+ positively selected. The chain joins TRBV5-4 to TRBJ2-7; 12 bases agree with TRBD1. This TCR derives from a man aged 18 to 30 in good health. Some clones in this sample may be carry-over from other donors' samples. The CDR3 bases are TGTGCCAGCAGCTTGGCCGGGACAGGGGGCAGCGAGCAGTACTTC. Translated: CASSLAGTGGSEQYF.